A selection of T cell receptor beta chains follows, all from one sample in a study of cytomegalovirus exposure and HLA in healthy donors. Only in-frame clones appear in the TCRdb table, and some are missing; sequencing was by immunoSEQ multiplex PCR. The specimen's table records under 150,000 clones. Sequencing was carried out using PBMCs. Receptor source: a woman between 35 and 50 years old in good health and CMV-seronegative. Each CDR3 is given with its conserved first and last residue. The D gene is left open where the match is weak.

D gene,J gene,V gene,CDR3 protein,CDR3 DNA
-,TRBJ2-1,TRBV10-2,CASVLDSYNEQFF,TGCGCCAGCGTCCTAGACTCCTACAATGAGCAGTTCTTC
TRBD2,TRBJ2-1,TRBV2,CASEAVAGLNEQFF,TGTGCCAGCGAGGCGGTAGCGGGGCTCAATGAGCAGTTCTTC
-,TRBJ1-4,TRBV7-9,CASSLALRVNNEKLFF,TGTGCCAGCAGCTTAGCCTTACGGGTGAATAATGAAAAACTGTTTTTT
-,TRBJ1-1,TRBV2,CASSEKSPGEAFF,TGTGCCAGCAGTGAAAAATCGCCAGGGGAAGCTTTCTTT
-,TRBJ1-2,TRBV5-6,CASSLDSNNYGYTF,TGTGCCAGCAGCTTGGACAGTAATAACTATGGCTACACCTTC
TRBD1,TRBJ1-1,TRBV5-6,CASSSTTGGPHTEAFF,TGTGCCAGCAGCTCGACTACAGGGGGCCCCCACACTGAAGCTTTCTTT
-,TRBJ1-1,TRBV2,CASSFGGLTEAFF,TGTGCCAGCAGTTTCGGGGGACTCACTGAAGCTTTCTTT
-,TRBJ2-7,TRBV7-2,CASSLEVGRVYEQYF,TGTGCCAGCAGCTTAGAAGTGGGGCGCGTTTACGAGCAGTACTTC
TRBD1,TRBJ2-1,TRBV25-1,CASSRGREQFF,TGTGCCAGCTCCAGGGGGCGTGAGCAGTTCTTC
-,TRBJ1-1,TRBV10-3,CAISETGNTEAFF,TGTGCCATCAGTGAGACGGGAAACACTGAAGCTTTCTTT
TRBD1,TRBJ2-1,TRBV5-6,CASSSGTGNANEQFF,TGTGCCAGCAGTTCCGGGACAGGGAACGCGAATGAGCAGTTCTTC
TRBD1,TRBJ1-2,TRBV5-1,CASSWTPGTGSHPMLGYTF,TGCGCCAGCAGCTGGACCCCCGGGACAGGGAGCCATCCTATGCTGGGCTACACCTTC
-,TRBJ1-5,TRBV5-6,CASSSSGQPQHF,TGTGCCAGCAGCTCTAGTGGGCAGCCCCAGCATTTT
-,TRBJ2-3,TRBV27,CASTGRQRTDTQYF,TGTGCCAGCACGGGTCGTCAACGCACAGATACGCAGTATTTT
-,TRBJ2-3,TRBV27,CATGTDTQYF,TGTGCCACCGGGACAGATACGCAGTATTTT